This TCR beta chain is drawn from a study of blood T cell repertoires in COVID-19. Germline CDR1 MNHEY, CDR2 SMNVEV (reference sequence). This CDR3 is built from 16 residues. V was pared by 6 bases and J by 6 bases, with 12 bases of the junction left unmatched. The assay was immunoSEQ multiplex PCR, and TCRdb's table has in-frame clones only and misses some. This table holds some 110,000 clones, approximately 86% found once. This TCR came from a man in his forties with acute or convalescent COVID-19. The sequencing input was peripheral blood. The J gene is TRBJ1-5, the V gene TRBV27, with TRBD1 identical over 9 bases. The CDR3 spells CASREITGGLGQPQHF. CDR3 bases: TGTGCCAGCAGAGAAATAACAGGGGGCCTAGGTCAGCCCCAGCATTTT.